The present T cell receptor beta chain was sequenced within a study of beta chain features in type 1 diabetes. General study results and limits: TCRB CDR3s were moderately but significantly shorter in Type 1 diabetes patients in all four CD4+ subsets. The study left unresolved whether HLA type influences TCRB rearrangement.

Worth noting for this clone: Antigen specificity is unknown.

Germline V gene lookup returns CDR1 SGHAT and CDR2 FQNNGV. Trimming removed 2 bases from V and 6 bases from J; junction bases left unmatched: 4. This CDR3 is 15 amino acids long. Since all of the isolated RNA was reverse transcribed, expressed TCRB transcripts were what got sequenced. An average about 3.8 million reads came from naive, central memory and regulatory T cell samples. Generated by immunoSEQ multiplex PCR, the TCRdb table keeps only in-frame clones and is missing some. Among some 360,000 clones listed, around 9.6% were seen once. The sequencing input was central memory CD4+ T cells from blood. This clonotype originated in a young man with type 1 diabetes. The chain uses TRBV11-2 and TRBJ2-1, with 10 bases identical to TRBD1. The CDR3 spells CASSLTGTGANEQFF. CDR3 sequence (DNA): TGTGCCAGCAGCTTAACCGGGACAGGGGCCAATGAGCAGTTCTTC. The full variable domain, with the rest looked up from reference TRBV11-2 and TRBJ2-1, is EAGVAQSPRYKIIEKRQSVAFWCNPISGHATLYWYQQILGQGPKLLIQFQNNGVVDDSQLPKDRFSAERLKGVDSTLKIQPAKLEDSAVYLCASSLTGTGANEQFFGPGTRLTVL.